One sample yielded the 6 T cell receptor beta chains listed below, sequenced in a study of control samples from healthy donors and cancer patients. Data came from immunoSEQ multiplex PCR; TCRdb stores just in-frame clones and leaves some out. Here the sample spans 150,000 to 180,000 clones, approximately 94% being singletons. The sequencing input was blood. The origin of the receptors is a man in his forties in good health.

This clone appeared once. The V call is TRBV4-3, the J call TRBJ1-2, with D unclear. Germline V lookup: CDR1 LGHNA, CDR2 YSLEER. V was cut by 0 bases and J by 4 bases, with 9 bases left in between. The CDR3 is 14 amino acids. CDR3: CASSQEADGYGYTF. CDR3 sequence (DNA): TGCGCCAGCAGCCAAGAGGCAGACGGCTATGGCTACACCTTC.

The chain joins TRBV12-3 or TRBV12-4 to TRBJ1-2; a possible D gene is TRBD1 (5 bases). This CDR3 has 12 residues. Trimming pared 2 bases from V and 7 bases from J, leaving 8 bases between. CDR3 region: CASSLWGVGYTF. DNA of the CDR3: TGTGCCAGCAGTTTATGGGGGGTTGGCTACACCTTC.

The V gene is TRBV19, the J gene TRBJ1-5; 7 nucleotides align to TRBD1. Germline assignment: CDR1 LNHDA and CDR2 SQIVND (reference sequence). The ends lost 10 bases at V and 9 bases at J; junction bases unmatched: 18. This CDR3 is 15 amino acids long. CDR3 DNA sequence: TGTGCCACTGCCACTCGCGCAGGGGGTCTGAGGCCCCAGCATTTT. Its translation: CATATRAGGLRPQHF.

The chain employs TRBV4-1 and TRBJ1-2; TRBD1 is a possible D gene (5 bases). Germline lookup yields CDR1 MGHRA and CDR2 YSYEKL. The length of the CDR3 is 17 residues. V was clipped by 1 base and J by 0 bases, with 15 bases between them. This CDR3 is CASSQASTVDPNYGYTF. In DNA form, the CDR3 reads TGCGCCAGCAGCCAAGCCTCGACAGTCGATCCTAACTATGGCTACACCTTC.

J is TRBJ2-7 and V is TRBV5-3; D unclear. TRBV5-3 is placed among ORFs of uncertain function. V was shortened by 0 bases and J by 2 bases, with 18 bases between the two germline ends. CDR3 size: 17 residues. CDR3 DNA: TGTGCCAGAAGCTTGGGTGCATTGTCAGCAGAAGCCTACGAGCAGTACTTC. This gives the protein CARSLGALSAEAYEQYF.

The CDR3 region is CASTRASEAEQYF. As DNA, the CDR3 is TGTGCCAGCACCCGGGCCTCGGAGGCCGAGCAGTACTTC. The chain joins TRBV6-5 to TRBJ2-7; possible D gene TRBD2, 5 bases. Germline V gene sequence: CDR1 MNHEY, CDR2 SVGAGI. The V end lost 7 bases, the J end lost 6 bases, and 16 bases lay between the germline ends. This CDR3 is 13 amino acids long.